Shown below are 20 T cell receptor beta chains from a single sample sequenced in a study of shared clonotypes between healthy human individuals. Generated by immunoSEQ multiplex PCR, the TCRdb table keeps only in-frame clones and is missing some. The sample includes a few hundred thousand clones, approximately 70% seen only once; the top ten take around 10%. Sequenced sample: memory CD4+ T cells sorted from blood. Regarding subset: CD45RA-negative fraction. These receptors were collected from a man aged 25 to 40 in good health.

J is TRBJ2-7 and V is TRBV18, with 7 nucleotides matching TRBD2. V was pared by 3 bases and J by 4 bases, with 9 bases of the junction left unmatched. CDR3 size: 15 residues. In germline, CDR1 is KGHSH, CDR2 LQKENI. The CDR3 sequence: CASSPDRTRKYEQYF. CDR3 coding DNA: TGTGCCAGCTCACCGGACCGGACTAGAAAATACGAGCAGTACTTC.

V gene TRBV20-1 combines with J gene TRBJ2-4; D ambiguous. V was trimmed by 1 base and J by 6 bases, leaving 1 base between them. The germline V gene has CDR1 DFQATT and CDR2 SNEGSKA (reference sequence). This CDR3 spans 10 amino acids. CDR3 amino acids: CSARVNIQYF. CDR3 nucleotides: TGCAGTGCTAGAGTAAACATTCAGTACTTC.

The rearrangement joins TRBV6-1 to TRBJ1-1; 7 nucleotides align to TRBD1. The V gene end was trimmed by 2 bases and the J gene end by 4 bases; junction bases not matched to a gene: 10. Germline loops: CDR1 MNHNS, CDR2 SASEGT. CDR3 length equals 16 residues. The CDR3: CASSEIPHRGFTEAFF. CDR3 nucleotide sequence: TGTGCCAGCAGTGAAATCCCCCACAGGGGATTCACTGAAGCTTTCTTT.

V gene TRBV19 combines with J gene TRBJ2-3, with 15 bases that match TRBD2. From germline, CDR1 is LNHDA and CDR2 SQIVND (reference sequence). J lost 8 bases, V lost 6 bases, and 9 bases had no gene match. The CDR3 spans 16 residues. The CDR3 DNA reads TGTGCCAGTAGCCATAGGACTAGCGGGAGGGCGGGTACGCAGTATTTT. Its translation: CASSHRTSGRAGTQYF.

There are many counts of this clone. At one boundary the junction diverges from the germline segment, which might be a read error. J is TRBJ2-7 and V is TRBV27; tentatively, D is TRBD2 (5 bases). The CDR3 has 16 amino acids. The germline CDR1 and CDR2 sequences are MNHEY and SMNVEV (reference sequence). The DNA for the CDR3 is TGTGCCAGCGGTTTCACTAAGCGGCCGAGCTCCTACGAGCAGTACTTC. It codes for CASGFTKRPSSYEQYF.

This clone has more than one count but fewer than ten. This may be a read error: a much more frequent sequence differs by one nucleotide. This chain links TRBV7-8 with TRBJ1-1; possible D gene TRBD1, 5 bases. Trimming removed 2 bases from V and 1 base from J, with 5 bases in between. Germline V gene data show CDR1 as SGHVS and CDR2 as FQNEAQ. This CDR3 spans 13 amino acids. The chain's CDR3 is CASSLRGNTEAFF. CDR3 DNA: TGTGCCAGCAGCTTAAGGGGGAACACTGAAGCTTTCTTT.

This clone has more than one count but fewer than ten. The rearrangement links TRBV5-8 to TRBJ1-5, with 7 positions matching TRBD1. From germline, CDR1 is SGHTS and CDR2 YDEGEE. The junction had 9 bases not matched to a gene; V was cut back by 5 bases and J by 1 base. This CDR3 region has 16 residues. In DNA, the CDR3 is TGTGCCAGCAGACAGAAGACAGGGTCCAGCAATCAGCCCCAGCATTTT. Protein: CASRQKTGSSNQPQHF.

This clone has only a few counts. This sequence joins TRBV6-1 and TRBJ1-5, with D uncertain. Germline V gene sequence: CDR1 MNHNS, CDR2 SASEGT. The CDR3 length is 15 residues. V was shortened by 1 base and J by 5 bases, with 12 bases between the two germline ends. The CDR3 region has the DNA TGTGCCAGCAGTGAAGTAGGGTACGGATATCAGCCCCAGCATTTT. This codes for CASSEVGYGYQPQHF.

This clone came up once. The chain employs TRBV28 and TRBJ2-1; 7 bases match TRBD2. The V and J ends lost 5 bases and 4 bases, in that order; junction bases with no gene match: 11. Germline V lookup: CDR1 MDHEN, CDR2 SYDVKM. The CDR3 runs 16 residues. CDR3 amino acids: CASSPQFSGGYNEQFF. Here the CDR3 DNA reads TGTGCCAGCAGTCCTCAGTTCTCGGGAGGATACAATGAGCAGTTCTTC.

V and J are TRBV9 and TRBJ1-5, with D maybe TRBD1 (6 bases). Trimming took off 0 bases at V and 5 bases at J, with 9 bases between the two ends. The germline gives CDR1 SGDLS, CDR2 YYNGEE. This CDR3 is 14 amino acids long. CDR3 amino acids: CASSVGAGDQPQHF. The CDR3 nucleotides read TGTGCCAGCAGCGTAGGTGCAGGGGATCAGCCCCAGCATTTT.

This chain joins TRBV18 and TRBJ1-3; D is unclear. This CDR3 comprises 15 residues. Trimming pared 2 bases from V and 2 bases from J, leaving 10 bases between. Germline CDR1 KGHSH, CDR2 LQKENI. CDR3 nucleotides: TGTGCCAGCTCACCAGGGCAGTCGACTGGAAACACCATATATTTT. Protein: CASSPGQSTGNTIYF.

The chain carries TRBV19 and TRBJ2-2, with D tentatively TRBD1 (6 bases). Germline V lookup: CDR1 LNHDA, CDR2 SQIVND (reference sequence). The ends were cut back, 1 base at V and 5 bases at J, with 11 bases in the middle. This CDR3 comprises 15 residues. In nucleotides, the CDR3 is TGTGCCAGTAGTATAGCAGGGGTTAGTACCGGGGAGCTGTTTTTT. Translation gives CASSIAGVSTGELFF.

The chain uses TRBV10-3 and TRBJ2-1, with D possibly TRBD1 on 6 matching bases. The germline gives CDR1 ENHRY, CDR2 SYGVKD. The CDR3 covers 13 residues. V lost 2 bases and J 10 bases, leaving 12 bases between the germline ends. CDR3 amino acids: CAISESTGHEQFF. Written as DNA, the CDR3 is TGTGCCATCAGTGAGAGCACAGGGCACGAGCAGTTCTTC.

This sequence joins TRBV7-9 and TRBJ2-3; a weak D match, TRBD1 (6 bases). This CDR3 contains 15 residues. Deletions cut 5 bases from V and 3 bases from J, with 15 bases between. The germline V gene encodes CDR1 SEHNR and CDR2 FQNEAQ (reference sequence). The CDR3 DNA follows: TGTGCCAGCAGCCCAGACAGGACCTTTACAGATACGCAGTATTTT. Residues: CASSPDRTFTDTQYF.

The V and J genes are TRBV6-5 and TRBJ1-2; a weak D match, TRBD1 (5 bases). The length of the CDR3 is 15 residues. V was shortened by 0 bases and J by 1 base, with 9 bases between the two germline ends. The germline V gene encodes CDR1 MNHEY and CDR2 SVGAGI. The CDR3 sequence is CASSYSAGSNYGYTF. In nucleotides, the CDR3 is TGTGCCAGCAGTTACTCTGCAGGGAGTAACTATGGCTACACCTTC.

The gene calls are TRBV7-2 and TRBJ1-1, with D maybe TRBD1 (6 bases). V was pared by 5 bases and J by 0 bases, with 13 bases between. The CDR3 has 15 residues. Germline values: CDR1 SGHTA, CDR2 FQGNSA. The CDR3 DNA follows: TGTGCCAGCAGCCAGGGGAGGTGGATGAACACTGAAGCTTTCTTT. Translation gives CASSQGRWMNTEAFF.

The chain links TRBV28 to TRBJ1-5; 9 positions match TRBD1. Germline V gene lookup returns CDR1 MDHEN and CDR2 SYDVKM. The CDR3 loop spans 16 amino acids. V lost 1 base and J lost 1; bases outside the gene matches: 2. CDR3 residues: CASSLSGQGSNQPQHF. CDR3 sequence (DNA): TGTGCCAGCAGTTTATCGGGACAGGGAAGCAATCAGCCCCAGCATTTT.

The chain combines TRBV10-3 with TRBJ2-7; 9 bases are shared with TRBD1. The CDR3 totals 15 residues. V dropped 3 bases and J dropped 3; count of bases not matched to a gene: 6. Germline lookup yields CDR1 ENHRY and CDR2 SYGVKD. Here the CDR3 DNA reads TGTGCCATCAGTGACCCGGGACAGGGTGACTACGAGCAGTACTTC. This sequence encodes CAISDPGQGDYEQYF.

The rearrangement joins TRBV4-2 to TRBJ1-2, with D possibly TRBD1 on 5 matching bases. CDR1 and CDR2 (germline): LGHNA, YNFKEQ. Trimming took off 3 bases at V and 8 bases at J, with 19 bases between the two ends. This CDR3 spans 15 amino acids. The CDR3 DNA sequence: TGTGCCAGCAGCCAGGAAGGGACGGGCGGGGTAGGCTACACCTTC. It codes for CASSQEGTGGVGYTF.

This clone was detected many times. V usage is TRBV5-1 and J usage is TRBJ2-3; TRBD1 might be the D (6 bases). This CDR3 has 16 residues. CDR1 SGHRS and CDR2 YFSETQ come from the germline V gene. V was pared by 4 bases and J by 0 bases, with 15 bases between. In nucleotides, the CDR3 is TGCGCCAGCAGCCCCTCCGGGACAACTAGCACAGATACGCAGTATTTT. Its protein product is CASSPSGTTSTDTQYF.